These 16 T cell receptor beta chains were sequenced from one sample in a study of response to subunit inactivated influenza vaccine. TCRdb reprocessed the RT-PCR reads via MiXCR and lists one record per CDR3 protein. The data show more than 400,000 distinct CDR3 sequences, 9.5% to 12% seen once. The specimen was PBMCs from blood, collected 40 to 50 days after vaccination. The receptors come from a man in his fifties or sixties who received an inactivated influenza vaccine.

CDR3 in DNA: TGTGCCATCAGTTTTAGTGGGGACGAGCAGTACTTC. Its translation: CAISFSGDEQYF. V and J are TRBV10-3 and TRBJ2-7; D not certain. The CDR3 has 12 residues. The germline V and J ends were trimmed by 5 bases and 5 bases, with 10 bases remaining between them. The germline V gene has CDR1 ENHRY and CDR2 SYGVKD.

The rearrangement links TRBV28 to TRBJ2-5; D gene uncertain. The CDR3 length is 14 residues. Looked up from germline, CDR1 is MDHEN and CDR2 is SYDVKM. Trimming removed 5 bases at V and 3 bases at J, with 13 bases between. CDR3 residues: CASSRSAGEETQYF. The CDR3 DNA is TGTGCCAGCAGTCGTTCGGCAGGTGAAGAGACCCAGTACTTC.

The rearrangement joins TRBV7-9 to TRBJ1-1, with D uncertain. Looked up from germline, CDR1 is SEHNR and CDR2 is FQNEAQ (reference sequence). V was clipped by 6 bases and J by 5 bases, with 16 bases between them. The CDR3 sequence is 14 residues long. CDR3: CASRPSVSWTEAFF. For the CDR3, the DNA is TGTGCCAGCAGGCCCAGCGTGTCGTGGACTGAAGCTTTCTTT.

In its sample, this clonotype was seen a few times. One junction end does not reproduce the germline sequence, and a read error may be involved. The V and J genes are TRBV3-1 and TRBJ2-7; no firm D call. The CDR3 extends over 16 amino acids. Germline V gene data show CDR1 as LGHDT and CDR2 as YNNKEL (reference sequence). The CDR3 sequence: CASSQEGRVLSNEQYF. The CDR3 bases are TGTGCCAGCAGCCAAGAAGGTAGGGTCCTCTCCAACGAGCAGTACTTC.

Only a few counts were recorded for this clonotype. This chain connects TRBV20-1 to TRBJ2-1; 7 bases align to TRBD2. The CDR3 is 14 amino acids. V lost 6 bases to trimming and J lost 2 bases; unmatched junction nucleotides: 7. Germline V CDR1 and CDR2: DFQATT, SNEGSKA (reference sequence). Written as DNA, the CDR3 is TGCAGTGCCCCGGGGGGAGTGGCCTACAATGAGCAGTTCTTC. Its protein is CSAPGGVAYNEQFF.

This clonotype was found a few times. The chain uses TRBV28 and TRBJ2-1; 14 bases map to TRBD2. The ends lost 5 bases at V and 8 bases at J; junction bases unmatched: 8. The V gene's germline CDR1 is MDHEN and CDR2 SYDVKM. This CDR3 is 16 amino acids long. The CDR3 bases are TGTGCCAGCAGTCAGGGACTAGCGGGAGTTCTCCATGAGCAGTTCTTC. Translation gives CASSQGLAGVLHEQFF.

This clonotype was counted only a few times. The rearrangement links TRBV11-2 to TRBJ1-1; 8 bases line up with TRBD1. The CDR3 is made up of 13 amino acids. V gave up 0 bases and J gave up 11 bases; unmatched junction bases: 5. The germline V gene encodes CDR1 SGHAT and CDR2 FQNNGV. The CDR3 sequence: CASSLEGRGHAFF. The DNA for the CDR3 is TGTGCCAGCAGCTTAGAAGGCAGGGGGCACGCTTTCTTT.

There are many counts of this clonotype. In DNA, the CDR3 is TGTGCCAGCAGTTTGACGGCAGGGAGGCTCCACGAGCAGTACTTC. Translation: CASSLTAGRLHEQYF. The chain links TRBV12-3 or TRBV12-4 to TRBJ2-7, with a possible D match to TRBD2 (6 bases). This CDR3 spans 15 amino acids. V lost 3 bases and J 5 bases, leaving 17 bases between the germline ends.

The chain has TRBV6-2 or TRBV6-3 and TRBJ2-4; no clear D gene. CDR1 MNHEY and CDR2 SVGEGT come from the germline V gene. V was shortened by 2 bases and J by 0 bases, with 14 bases between the two germline ends. The CDR3 is made up of 17 amino acids. CDR3 bases: TGTGCCAGCAGTTACGACTGGGAAACGCTAGCCAAAAACATTCAGTACTTC. Its translation: CASSYDWETLAKNIQYF.

The chain joins TRBV4-2 to TRBJ1-4; no clear D. V was cut by 1 base and J by 4 bases, with 10 bases left in between. The length of the CDR3 is 15 residues. In germline, CDR1 is LGHNA, CDR2 YNFKEQ. CDR3 nucleotide sequence: TGTGCCAGCAGCCAAGTGTGGAGGGATAATGAAAAACTGTTTTTT. This gives the protein CASSQVWRDNEKLFF.

This chain connects TRBV9 to TRBJ2-2; D unclear. This CDR3 has 16 residues. V dropped 2 bases and J dropped 6 bases, with 17 bases sitting between them. CDR1 SGDLS and CDR2 YYNGEE come from the germline V gene. The CDR3 sequence is CASSVATVAQSGELFF. CDR3 sequence (DNA): TGTGCCAGCAGCGTGGCCACGGTGGCGCAATCCGGGGAGCTGTTTTTT.

Remarks on this clonotype: One end of the junction fails to match germline, which may point to a read error. The chain has TRBV6-2 or TRBV6-3 and TRBJ2-2, with D perhaps given as TRBD1 or TRBD2 (5 bases each). The CDR3 totals 13 residues. CDR1 is MNHEY, CDR2 SVGEGT, per germline. The CDR3 nucleotides read TGTGCCGGCAGTTTGGGGGTTGGCGGGGAGCTGTTTTTT. It yields the protein CAGSLGVGGELFF.

The sample holds many counts of this clonotype. The V call is TRBV12-3 or TRBV12-4, the J call TRBJ2-5; the match to TRBD1 covers 11 bases. This CDR3 contains 16 residues. The junction had 11 bases not matched to a gene; V was cut back by 6 bases and J by 5 bases. CDR3 sequence (DNA): TGTGCCAGCAGCTCTACCGGGACAGGGGGAGGTGAGACCCAGTACTTC. Protein sequence: CASSSTGTGGGETQYF.

Comments on this clonotype: At one end, the junction sequence differs from germline, possibly due to a read error. V gene TRBV28 combines with J gene TRBJ2-6; TRBD1 might be the D (5 bases). CDR1 and CDR2 (germline): MDHEN, SYDVKM. This CDR3 region has 17 residues. CDR3 protein: CASSFAQGSSGTNVLTF. For the CDR3, the DNA is TGTGCCAGCAGTTTCGCGCAGGGCAGCTCTGGGACCAACGTCCTGACTTTC. The whole variable domain, filled in from reference TRBV28 and TRBJ2-6, reads DVKVTQSSRYLVKRTGEKVFLECVQDMDHENMFWYRQDPGLGLRLIYFSYDVKMKEKGDIPEGYSVSREKKERFSLILESASTNQTSMYLCASSFAQGSSGTNVLTFGAGSRLTVL.

The V gene is TRBV28, the J gene TRBJ2-2, with a weak D call TRBD1 (7 bases). With 7 bases removed from V and 4 bases from J, the gap between germline ends came to 16 bases. This CDR3 is built from 15 residues. The germline CDR1 and CDR2 sequences are MDHEN and SYDVKM. Written as DNA, the CDR3 is TGTGCCAGCATCCAGGGGGGTGTTGGCACCGGGGAGCTGTTTTTT. Protein: CASIQGGVGTGELFF.

This clonotype showed up many times. The chain joins TRBV5-1 to TRBJ2-1, with 16 bases lining up with TRBD2. V shed 4 bases, J shed 10 bases, and the junction held 8 bases outside the gene matches. CDR1 SGHRS and CDR2 YFSETQ come from the germline V gene. The CDR3 covers 16 residues. CDR3 DNA: TGCGCCAGCAGCGCTTCGGGACTAGCGGGGGGGCGGGAGCAGTTCTTC. Its translation: CASSASGLAGGREQFF.